This T cell receptor (beta chain) was retrieved from a study of blood T cell repertoires in COVID-19. Clones were sequenced by immunoSEQ multiplex PCR, and TCRdb holds only the in-frame ones, with some missing. The sample holds about 120,000 clones, about 79% seen once. CDR3 length equals 16 residues. The V gene end was trimmed by 4 bases and the J gene end by 1 base; junction bases not matched to a gene: 8. Germline loops: CDR1 SGHRS, CDR2 YFSETQ. The clonotype originates from a man in his 70s with acute or convalescent COVID-19. The rearrangement links TRBV5-1 to TRBJ1-1, with TRBD1 identical over 9 bases. What was sequenced was peripheral blood. The CDR3 sequence is CASSPNRGQGNTEAFF. CDR3 sequence (DNA): TGCGCCAGCAGCCCCAACAGGGGGCAAGGGAACACTGAAGCTTTCTTT. The full variable domain, with the rest looked up from reference TRBV5-1 and TRBJ1-1, is KAGVTQTPRYLIKTRGQQVTLSCSPISGHRSVSWYQQTPGQGLQFLFEYFSETQRNKGNFPGRFSGRQFSNSRSEMNVSTLELGDSALYLCASSPNRGQGNTEAFFGQGTRLTVV.